This section outlines one TCR beta chain sequence together with its context. As yet, its antigen is unknown. After removal of 2 bases from V and 2 bases from J, the junction contained 4 bases not matched to a gene. Germline CDR1 MDHEN, CDR2 SYDVKM. The CDR3 is made up of 15 amino acids. The sample is drawn from a study of T cells in localized non-small cell lung cancer. Data came from immunoSEQ multiplex PCR; TCRdb stores just in-frame clones and leaves some out. The data show about 74,000 clones, with about 81% seen just once and 1% to 1.5% held by the top ten. Points from the study as a whole: Longer overall survival associated with higher blood T cell density; shorter survival with higher adjacent-lung clonality. In uninvolved adjacent lung, T cell clonality reached its highest value, exceeding tumor.

The receptor's source is a female donor aged 60 or older with stage I lung adenocarcinoma. The chain carries TRBV28 and TRBJ2-3; 7 bases agree with TRBD1. The specimen comprised peripheral blood, sampled before any cancer treatment. CDR3: CASSLRQGTTDTQYF. The DNA of the CDR3 is TGTGCCAGCAGTTTAAGACAGGGTACCACAGATACGCAGTATTTT.